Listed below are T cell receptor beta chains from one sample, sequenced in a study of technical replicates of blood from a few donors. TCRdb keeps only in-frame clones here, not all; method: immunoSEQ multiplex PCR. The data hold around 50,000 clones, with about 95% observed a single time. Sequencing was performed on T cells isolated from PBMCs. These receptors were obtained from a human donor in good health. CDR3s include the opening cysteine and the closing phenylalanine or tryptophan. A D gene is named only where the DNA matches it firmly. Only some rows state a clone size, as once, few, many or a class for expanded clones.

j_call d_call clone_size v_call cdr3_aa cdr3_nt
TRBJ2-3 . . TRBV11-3 CASSRESGTDTQYF TGTGCCAGCAGCCGAGAAAGTGGCACAGATACGCAGTATTTT
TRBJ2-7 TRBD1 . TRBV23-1 CASSQTTGAEQYF TGCGCCAGCAGTCAAACGACAGGGGCCGAGCAGTACTTC
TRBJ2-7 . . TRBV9 CASSVEGHDEQYF TGTGCCAGCAGCGTAGAAGGACATGACGAGCAGTACTTC
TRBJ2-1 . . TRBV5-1 CASSLPRLGGRYENEQFF TGCGCCAGCAGCTTGCCCCGGTTGGGGGGGCGGTATGAAAATGAGCAGTTCTTC
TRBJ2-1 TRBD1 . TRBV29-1 CSVFRLGGQGDEQFF TGCAGCGTTTTTAGGCTGGGTGGACAGGGCGATGAGCAGTTCTTC
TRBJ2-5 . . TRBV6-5 CASSYSGGPLETQYF TGTGCCAGCAGTTACTCAGGAGGCCCCTTGGAGACCCAGTACTTC
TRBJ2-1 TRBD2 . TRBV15 CATSRTYAAPASGVHNEQFF TGTGCCACCAGCAGAACCTATGCCGCCCCGGCTAGCGGAGTCCACAATGAGCAGTTCTTC
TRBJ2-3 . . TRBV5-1 CASSPKGLSLTDTQYF TGCGCCAGCAGCCCTAAGGGACTTAGCCTCACAGATACGCAGTATTTT
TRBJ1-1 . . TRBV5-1 CASSLRTETNTEAFF TGCGCCAGCAGCCTCAGGACAGAAACGAACACTGAAGCTTTCTTT
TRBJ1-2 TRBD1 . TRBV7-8 CASNKDRGRADYGYTF TGTGCCAGCAACAAGGACAGGGGGCGGGCGGACTATGGCTACACCTTC
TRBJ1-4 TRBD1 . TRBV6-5 CASSYKGTGNEKLFF TGTGCCAGCAGTTACAAGGGGACAGGGAATGAAAAACTGTTTTTT
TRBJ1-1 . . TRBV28 CASSLSRAGNTEAFF TGTGCCAGCAGTTTGTCGAGGGCGGGGAACACTGAAGCTTTCTTT
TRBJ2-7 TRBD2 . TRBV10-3 CAISEGTSGVEQYF TGTGCCATCAGTGAAGGGACTAGCGGGGTCGAGCAGTACTTC
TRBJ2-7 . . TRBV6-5 CATQGGAPLYEQYF TGTGCCACCCAGGGCGGGGCTCCCCTCTACGAGCAGTACTTC
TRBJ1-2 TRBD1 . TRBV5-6 CASSQQGVRDGYTF TGTGCCAGCAGCCAGCAGGGGGTTAGAGATGGCTACACCTTC
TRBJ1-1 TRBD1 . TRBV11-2 CASSPDRTPGQGGNTEAFF TGTGCCAGCAGCCCAGATCGTACCCCGGGACAGGGGGGGAACACTGAAGCTTTCTTT
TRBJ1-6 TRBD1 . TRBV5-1 CASSSQGRQSPLHF TGCGCCAGCAGCTCACAGGGGAGACAATCACCCCTCCACTTT
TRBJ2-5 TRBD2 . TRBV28 CASSWGGAQYF TGTGCCAGCAGTTGGGGGGGGGCCCAGTACTTC
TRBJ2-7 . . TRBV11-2 CASSLRPVAGHEQYF TGTGCCAGCAGCTTAAGGCCAGTAGCCGGCCACGAGCAGTACTTC
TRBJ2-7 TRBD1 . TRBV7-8 CASSPGDSGGYEQYF TGTGCCAGCAGCCCCGGGGACAGTGGAGGCTACGAGCAGTACTTC
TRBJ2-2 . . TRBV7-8 CASSHGANTGELFF TGTGCCAGCAGCCATGGGGCAAACACCGGGGAGCTGTTTTTT
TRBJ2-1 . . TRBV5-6 CASSRRGSDNEQFF TGTGCCAGCAGCCGGCGAGGATCAGACAATGAGCAGTTCTTC
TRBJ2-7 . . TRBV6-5 CASSYGGVGGNEQYF TGTGCCAGCAGTTACGGTGGGGTTGGAGGAAACGAGCAGTACTTC
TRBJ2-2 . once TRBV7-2 CASSPVPRGTYTGELFF TGTGCCAGCAGCCCTGTTCCAAGGGGAACGTACACCGGGGAGCTGTTTTTT
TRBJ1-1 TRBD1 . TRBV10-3 CATGQGMEAFF TGTGCCACCGGACAGGGAATGGAGGCTTTCTTT
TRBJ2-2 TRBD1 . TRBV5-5 CASSLAWDRNTGELFF TGTGCCAGCAGCTTGGCGTGGGACAGAAACACCGGGGAGCTGTTTTTT
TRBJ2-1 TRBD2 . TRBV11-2 CASSLDHSGEEFF TGTGCCAGCAGCTTAGATCACAGCGGGGAGGAGTTCTTC
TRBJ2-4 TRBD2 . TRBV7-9 CASGRRGGLVKNIQYF TGTGCCAGCGGGCGGCGGGGGGGCCTCGTCAAAAACATTCAGTACTTC
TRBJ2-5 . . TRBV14 CASSHPGGLVMTNQYF TGTGCCAGCAGCCATCCAGGTGGTCTTGTGATGACAAACCAGTACTTC
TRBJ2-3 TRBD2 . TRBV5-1 CASSPGGLAGGRHTQYF TGCGCCAGCAGCCCTGGGGGCTTAGCGGGGGGGCGACATACGCAGTATTTT
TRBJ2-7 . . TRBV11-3 CASSLGGPYEQYF TGTGCCAGCAGCCTCGGCGGGCCCTACGAGCAGTACTTC
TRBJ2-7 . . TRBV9 CASSVGGVRGYEQYF TGTGCCAGCAGCGTAGGGGGTGTTCGCGGGTACGAGCAGTACTTC
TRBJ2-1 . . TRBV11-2 CASSLVRARNEQFF TGTGCCAGCAGCTTAGTGCGTGCGCGGAATGAGCAGTTCTTC
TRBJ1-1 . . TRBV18 CASSPSGQNTEAFF TGTGCCAGCTCACCGTCGGGACAAAACACTGAAGCTTTCTTT
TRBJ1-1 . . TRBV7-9 CASSIRATGTEAFF TGTGCCAGCAGCATCAGGGCGACGGGCACTGAAGCTTTCTTT
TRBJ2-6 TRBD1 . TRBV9 CASSGGQGAWSGANVLTF TGTGCCAGCAGCGGAGGACAGGGGGCTTGGTCTGGGGCCAACGTCCTGACTTTC
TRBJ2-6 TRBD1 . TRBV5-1 CASSMWRTGRNSGANVLTF TGCGCCAGCAGCATGTGGCGGACAGGGAGGAACTCTGGGGCCAACGTCCTGACTTTC
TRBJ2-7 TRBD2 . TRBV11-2 CASSLDLSSGRKYF TGTGCCAGCAGCTTAGATCTGTCTAGCGGGAGGAAGTACTTC
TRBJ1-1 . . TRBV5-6 CASSLSRQTEAFF TGTGCCAGCAGCTTGTCTAGACAGACTGAAGCTTTCTTT
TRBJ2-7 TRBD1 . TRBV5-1 CASSYRDRDYEQYF TGCGCCAGCAGCTACCGTGACAGGGACTACGAGCAGTACTTC